This note documents a single T cell receptor (beta chain) sequence. The data stem from a study of monozygotic twins with cystic fibrosis. TCRdb keeps only in-frame clones here, not all; method: immunoSEQ multiplex PCR. The sample yields tens of thousands of clones, 85% seen once. The CDR3 is 15 amino acids. V was pared by 0 bases and J by 9 bases, with 15 bases between. Germline V gene sequence: CDR1 MNHNY, CDR2 SVGAGI (reference sequence). This TCR was sampled from a girl aged 2 to 9 with cystic fibrosis. Sequencing was performed on blood. The chain has TRBV6-6 and TRBJ2-1; D is perhaps TRBD1 (7 bases). CDR3 coding DNA: TGTGCCAGCAGTTACTCGAGGCAGGGGGGAGGTGAGCAGTTCTTC. This encodes CASSYSRQGGGEQFF.